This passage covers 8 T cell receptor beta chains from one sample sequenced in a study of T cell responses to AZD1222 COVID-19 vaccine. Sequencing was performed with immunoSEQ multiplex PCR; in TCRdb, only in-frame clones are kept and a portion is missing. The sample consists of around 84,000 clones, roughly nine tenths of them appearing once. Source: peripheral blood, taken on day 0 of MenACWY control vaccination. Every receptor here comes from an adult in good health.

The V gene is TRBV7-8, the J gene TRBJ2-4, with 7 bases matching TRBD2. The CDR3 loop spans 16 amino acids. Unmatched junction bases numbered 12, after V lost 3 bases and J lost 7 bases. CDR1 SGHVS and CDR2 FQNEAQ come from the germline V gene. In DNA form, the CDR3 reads TGTGCCAGCAGCTTTGCCGCGGGGGTCGCCTCTAACATTCAGTACTTC. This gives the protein CASSFAAGVASNIQYF.

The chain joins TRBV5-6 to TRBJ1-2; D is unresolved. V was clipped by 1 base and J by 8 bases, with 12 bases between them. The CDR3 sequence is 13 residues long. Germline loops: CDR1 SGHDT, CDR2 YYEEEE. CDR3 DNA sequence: TGTGCCAGCAGCTTGAGTGGACCCTCCGGCTACACCTTC. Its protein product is CASSLSGPSGYTF.

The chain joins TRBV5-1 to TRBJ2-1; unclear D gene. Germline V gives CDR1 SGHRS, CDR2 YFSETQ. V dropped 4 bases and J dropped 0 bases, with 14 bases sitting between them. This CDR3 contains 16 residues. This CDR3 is CASSLQQSDSYNEQFF. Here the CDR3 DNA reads TGCGCCAGCAGCCTACAGCAATCGGACTCCTACAATGAGCAGTTCTTC.

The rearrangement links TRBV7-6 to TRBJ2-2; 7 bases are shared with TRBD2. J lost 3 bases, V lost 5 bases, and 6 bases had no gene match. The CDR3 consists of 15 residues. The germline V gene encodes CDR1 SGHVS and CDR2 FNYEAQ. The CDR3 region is CASSASSGHTGELFF. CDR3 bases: TGTGCCAGCAGCGCATCTAGCGGTCACACCGGGGAGCTGTTTTTT.

Here the CDR3 DNA reads TGTGCCAGCAGCTTATCCCCTAGCGGGAACACCGGGGAGCTGTTTTTT. Translating it yields CASSLSPSGNTGELFF. V usage is TRBV11-3 and J usage is TRBJ2-2, with 7 positions matching TRBD2. Trimming removed 2 bases from V and 1 base from J; junction bases left unmatched: 4. The CDR3 consists of 16 residues. Germline values: CDR1 SGHNT, CDR2 YENEEA.

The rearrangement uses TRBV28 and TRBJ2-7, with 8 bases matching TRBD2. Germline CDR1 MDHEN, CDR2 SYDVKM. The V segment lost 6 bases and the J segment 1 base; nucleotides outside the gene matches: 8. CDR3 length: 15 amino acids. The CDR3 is CASRGGGPGSYEQYF. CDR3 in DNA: TGTGCCAGCAGAGGCGGGGGGCCGGGTTCCTACGAGCAGTACTTC.

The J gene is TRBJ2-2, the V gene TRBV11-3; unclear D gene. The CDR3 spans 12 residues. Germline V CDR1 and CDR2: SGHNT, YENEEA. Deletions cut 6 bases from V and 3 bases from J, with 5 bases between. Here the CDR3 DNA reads TGTGCCAGCAGGGATTACACCGGGGAGCTGTTTTTT. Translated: CASRDYTGELFF.

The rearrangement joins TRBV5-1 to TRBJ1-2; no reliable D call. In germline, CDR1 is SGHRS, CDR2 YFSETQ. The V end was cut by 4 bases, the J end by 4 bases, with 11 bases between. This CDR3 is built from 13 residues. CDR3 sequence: CASSRPPTYGYTF. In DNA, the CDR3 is TGCGCCAGCAGCAGGCCTCCCACCTATGGCTACACCTTC.